The clone carrying this T cell receptor (beta chain) has a count of ten or more. Its cognate antigen is unknown. The CDR3 length is 14 residues. V shed 5 bases and J 5 bases; nucleotides not matched to a gene: 6. Germline values: CDR1 SGHTA, CDR2 FQGNSA. TCRdb reprocessed the 5' RACE reads via MiXCR and lists one record per CDR3 protein. The sample yields about 210,000 distinct CDR3 sequences, 7.5% to 9.5% seen once. This entry is derived from a study of CD8 T cells in ankylosing spondylitis. Study-level findings and limits: Some motif variants were previously reported in reactive arthritis synovial fluid and blood. A motif of 7 to 9 highly homologous TCR beta variants was seen as apparently characteristic of ankylosing spondylitis blood. Clones tied to disease were said to be significantly enriched in matched ankylosing spondylitis synovial fluid. Clones linked with disease were CD8+ and fairly uncommon in the peripheral blood.

The chain carries TRBV7-2 and TRBJ2-5; 9 bases map to TRBD2. The sequence was obtained from a female donor with ankylosing spondylitis or in good health (not recorded which). Sequencing was done on a sample of blood, either unsorted or a sorted T cell fraction (not recorded which). The CDR3 loop is CASSRLAAAETQYF. CDR3 sequence (DNA): TGTGCCAGCAGCCGACTAGCGGCCGCCGAGACCCAGTACTTC.